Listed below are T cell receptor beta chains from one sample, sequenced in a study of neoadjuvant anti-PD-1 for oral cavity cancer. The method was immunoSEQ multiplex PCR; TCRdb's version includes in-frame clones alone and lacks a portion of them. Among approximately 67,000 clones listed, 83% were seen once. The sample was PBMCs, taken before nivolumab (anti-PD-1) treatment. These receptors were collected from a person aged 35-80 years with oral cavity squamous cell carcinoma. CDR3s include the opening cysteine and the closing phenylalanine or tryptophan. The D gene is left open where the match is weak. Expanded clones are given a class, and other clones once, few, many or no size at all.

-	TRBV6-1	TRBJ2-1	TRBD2	CASSVSGGRHNEQFF	TGTGCCAGCTCCGTTAGCGGGGGCCGCCACAATGAGCAGTTCTTC
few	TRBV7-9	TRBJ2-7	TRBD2	CASSSTSAYEQYF	TGTGCCAGCAGCTCGACTAGCGCTTACGAGCAGTACTTC
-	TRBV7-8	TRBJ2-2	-	CASSPRPRQNTGELFF	TGTGCCAGCAGCCCCCGACCCCGACAGAACACCGGGGAGCTGTTTTTT
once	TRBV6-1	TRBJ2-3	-	CASSVDLVRGTSTDTQYF	TGTGCCAGCAGTGTTGATCTAGTGAGGGGAACTAGCACAGATACGCAGTATTTT
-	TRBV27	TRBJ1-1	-	CASSAARGRGFVEAFF	TGTGCCAGCAGTGCAGCTCGAGGTAGGGGGTTCGTTGAAGCTTTCTTT
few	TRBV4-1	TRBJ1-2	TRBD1	CASSPPYRTGEGYTF	TGCGCCAGCAGCCCGCCTTACAGGACAGGGGAGGGCTACACCTTC
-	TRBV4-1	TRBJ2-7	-	CASSQRQSYEQYF	TGCGCCAGCAGCCAAAGACAGAGTTACGAGCAGTACTTC
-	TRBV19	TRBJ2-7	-	CASSTIGRELEYEQYF	TGTGCCAGTAGTACTATCGGACGGGAGTTGGAGTACGAGCAGTACTTC
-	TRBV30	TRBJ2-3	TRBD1	CAWSPLQGTSTDTQYF	TGTGCCTGGAGCCCCCTACAGGGGACAAGCACAGATACGCAGTATTTT
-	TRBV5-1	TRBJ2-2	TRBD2	CASSLAPAGGTGELFF	TGCGCCAGCAGCTTGGCCCCAGCGGGGGGGACCGGGGAGCTGTTTTTT
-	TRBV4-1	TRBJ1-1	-	CASSRRGTGAREAFF	TGCGCCAGCAGCCGAAGGGGTACCGGGGCCCGTGAAGCTTTCTTT
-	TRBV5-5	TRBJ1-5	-	CASSLASNQPQHF	TGTGCCAGCAGCTTGGCGTCTAATCAGCCCCAGCATTTT
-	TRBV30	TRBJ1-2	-	CAWLSRGAHGYTF	TGTGCCTGGTTATCCCGGGGCGCCCATGGCTACACCTTC
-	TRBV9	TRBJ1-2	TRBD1	CASSPVMGTGVGYTF	TGTGCCAGCAGCCCGGTAATGGGGACAGGGGTTGGCTACACCTTC
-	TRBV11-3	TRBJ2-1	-	CASSAGGLKNEQFF	TGTGCCAGCAGCGCCGGGGGACTCAAAAATGAGCAGTTCTTC
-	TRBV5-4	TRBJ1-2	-	CASSQDIYGYTF	TGTGCCAGCAGCCAAGACATCTATGGCTACACCTTC
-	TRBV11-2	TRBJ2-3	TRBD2	CASSLGLAGTTDTQYF	TGTGCCAGCAGCTTAGGACTAGCGGGGACCACAGATACGCAGTATTTT
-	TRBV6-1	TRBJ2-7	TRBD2	CASSEAGTITYEQYF	TGTGCCAGCAGTGAAGCCGGGACTATTACCTACGAGCAGTACTTC
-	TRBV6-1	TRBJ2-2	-	CATLRGLNTGELFF	TGTGCCACCCTCCGGGGCCTGAACACCGGGGAGCTGTTTTTT
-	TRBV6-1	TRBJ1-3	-	CASSELDFGNTIYF	TGTGCCAGCAGTGAATTGGATTTCGGAAACACCATATATTTT
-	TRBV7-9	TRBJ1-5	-	CASSVITSTQPQHF	TGTGCCAGCAGCGTTATCACGAGCACTCAGCCCCAGCATTTT
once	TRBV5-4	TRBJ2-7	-	CASSLGGGPTYEQYF	TGTGCCAGCAGCTTAGGGGGGGGCCCGACCTACGAGCAGTACTTC
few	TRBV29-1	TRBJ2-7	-	CSAGDQFYEQYF	TGCAGCGCCGGAGACCAATTCTACGAGCAGTACTTC
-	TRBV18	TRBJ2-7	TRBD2	CASSPTSGSYEQYF	TGTGCCAGCTCACCGACTAGCGGGAGCTACGAGCAGTACTTC
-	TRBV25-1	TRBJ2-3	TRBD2	CASSALGLAVTDTQYF	TGTGCCAGCAGTGCCCTCGGACTAGCGGTCACAGATACGCAGTATTTT
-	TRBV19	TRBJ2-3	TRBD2	CASSKDLRGVTDTQYF	TGTGCCAGTAGTAAAGATCTGCGGGGGGTCACAGATACGCAGTATTTT